This is a list of T cell receptor beta chains from one sample in a study of identifying expanded T cells in peripheral blood. Sequencing used immunoSEQ multiplex PCR; TCRdb keeps in-frame clones, though not all of them. The table has about 100,000 clones, approximately 83% seen once. Material: blood. The receptors shown here come from a person aged 18 to 70 in good health. The CDR3 runs from the conserved cysteine through the conserved F or W. The D gene is left open where the match is weak. Clone sizes are given selectively: once, few, many, or a class where the clone is expanded.

V gene	J gene	clone size	D gene	CDR3 protein	CDR3 DNA
TRBV4-3	TRBJ1-1	.	TRBD1	CASSLQGAGNTEAFF	TGCGCCAGCAGCCTGCAGGGGGCAGGGAACACTGAAGCTTTCTTT
TRBV11-3	TRBJ2-7	.	TRBD2	CASSPRTSGTYEQYF	TGTGCCAGCAGCCCCCGGACTAGCGGGACCTACGAGCAGTACTTC
TRBV20-1	TRBJ2-3	.	.	CSANDIDTQYF	TGCAGTGCTAATGATATCGATACGCAGTATTTT
TRBV5-3	TRBJ2-6	.	.	CARSLEGHSGANVLTF	TGTGCCAGAAGCTTGGAGGGACACTCTGGGGCCAACGTCCTGACTTTC
TRBV4-3	TRBJ1-2	.	.	CASSQYPASKEGYTF	TGCGCCAGCAGCCAATACCCGGCCTCTAAGGAGGGCTACACCTTC
TRBV7-9	TRBJ1-2	.	.	CASSLGGDYGYTF	TGTGCCAGCAGCTTAGGGGGGGACTATGGCTACACCTTC
TRBV5-6	TRBJ2-1	.	TRBD2	CASSLRLALYNEQFF	TGTGCCAGCAGCTTGCGACTAGCATTATACAATGAGCAGTTCTTC
TRBV7-9	TRBJ2-1	.	.	CASSLSQGRVDEQFF	TGTGCCAGCAGCTTAAGTCAGGGGAGGGTCGATGAGCAGTTCTTC
TRBV10-3	TRBJ1-1	.	.	CAISERGNGLNTEAFF	TGTGCCATCAGTGAGAGAGGGAACGGACTGAACACTGAAGCTTTCTTT
TRBV5-1	TRBJ2-3	.	TRBD1	CASSLAGTGSDTQYF	TGCGCCAGCAGCTTGGCCGGGACAGGGTCAGATACGCAGTATTTT
TRBV4-3	TRBJ2-7	once	.	CASSRDTGSYEQYF	TGCGCCAGCAGCCGAGACACCGGGAGCTACGAGCAGTACTTC
TRBV29-1	TRBJ2-5	.	.	CSVGRGKFEETQYF	TGCAGCGTTGGTCGGGGGAAGTTCGAAGAGACCCAGTACTTC
TRBV9	TRBJ2-5	.	.	CASSVAGSQETQYF	TGTGCCAGCAGCGTAGCCGGGTCCCAAGAGACCCAGTACTTC
TRBV4-1	TRBJ1-4	.	.	CASSPTQDSTNEKLFF	TGCGCCAGCAGCCCCACGCAGGACTCAACTAATGAAAAACTGTTTTTT
TRBV7-8	TRBJ1-3	.	.	CASSQGPENTIYF	TGTGCCAGCAGCCAAGGTCCAGAGAACACCATATATTTT
TRBV29-1	TRBJ2-7	once	TRBD2	CSVAGLAGDTLEQYF	TGCAGCGTTGCGGGACTAGCGGGGGACACCCTCGAGCAGTACTTC
TRBV7-6	TRBJ2-7	.	.	CASSLSGGGYEQYF	TGTGCCAGCAGCTTATCTGGAGGCGGTTACGAGCAGTACTTC
TRBV7-2	TRBJ2-5	.	.	CASSKGMETQYF	TGTGCCAGCAGCAAGGGGATGGAGACCCAGTACTTC
TRBV7-9	TRBJ1-1	.	.	CASSPPAELEAFF	TGTGCCAGCAGCCCCCCAGCGGAACTGGAAGCTTTCTTT
TRBV9	TRBJ2-1	large	.	CASSVEGGFYNEQFF	TGTGCCAGCAGCGTAGAAGGGGGGTTTTACAATGAGCAGTTCTTC
TRBV19	TRBJ1-2	.	.	CASSISGPPSNYGYTF	TGTGCCAGTAGTATTTCAGGCCCGCCCTCTAACTATGGCTACACCTTC
TRBV6-1	TRBJ1-2	.	TRBD1	CASSEGQYGYTF	TGTGCCAGCAGTGAGGGACAGTATGGCTACACCTTC
TRBV25-1	TRBJ1-6	.	TRBD1	CASSSRDRVVSPLHF	TGTGCCAGTAGCTCGCGGGACAGGGTAGTTTCACCCCTCCACTTT
TRBV7-2	TRBJ2-1	once	.	CASSSLGPSSSYNEQFF	TGTGCCAGCAGCTCCCTGGGACCGTCGAGCTCCTACAATGAGCAGTTCTTC
TRBV5-6	TRBJ1-3	.	.	CASSLGGSGNTIYF	TGTGCCAGCAGCTTGGGGGGCTCTGGAAACACCATATATTTT
TRBV10-3	TRBJ1-1	.	.	CAISIGGNTEAFF	TGTGCCATCAGCATAGGGGGGAACACTGAAGCTTTCTTT
TRBV7-3	TRBJ2-6	.	.	CASSLRGTNVLTF	TGTGCCAGCAGCTTACGGGGGACCAACGTCCTGACTTTC
TRBV7-2	TRBJ2-7	.	.	CASSLGRPRGDEQYF	TGTGCCAGCAGCTTAGGTCGTCCCAGGGGGGACGAGCAGTACTTC
TRBV19	TRBJ1-2	.	.	CASSTTVGYTF	TGTGCCAGTAGTACTACAGTCGGCTACACCTTC
TRBV7-2	TRBJ2-5	few	.	CASSDYLGETQYF	TGTGCCAGCAGCGACTACTTGGGAGAGACCCAGTACTTC
TRBV27	TRBJ2-2	.	.	CASSFFGPGELFF	TGTGCCAGCAGTTTTTTCGGCCCCGGGGAGCTGTTTTTT
TRBV6-5	TRBJ2-1	.	.	CASSRGLVPSEQFF	TGTGCCAGCAGCCGAGGACTCGTACCAAGTGAGCAGTTCTTC
TRBV18	TRBJ1-3	.	.	CASSPIIASGNTIYF	TGTGCCAGCTCACCGATAATAGCCTCTGGAAACACCATATATTTT
TRBV19	TRBJ1-5	.	TRBD1	CASSILGTGAYQPQHF	TGTGCCAGTAGTATTTTGGGGACAGGGGCATATCAGCCCCAGCATTTT
TRBV7-9	TRBJ2-5	once	.	CASSLRGARQRETQYF	TGTGCCAGCAGCCTTAGAGGAGCGCGACAGAGAGAGACCCAGTACTTC
TRBV10-2	TRBJ1-1	.	.	CASSEGNTEAFF	TGCGCCAGCAGTGAGGGGAACACTGAAGCTTTCTTT
TRBV30	TRBJ2-1	.	.	CAWAGDLHNEQFF	TGTGCCTGGGCAGGCGATCTCCACAATGAGCAGTTCTTC
TRBV9	TRBJ1-1	.	TRBD1	CASSAPGTGGYLEGNTEAFF	TGTGCCAGCAGCGCCCCCGGGACAGGGGGCTACCTCGAGGGGAACACTGAAGCTTTCTTT
TRBV7-2	TRBJ2-4	.	TRBD2	CASTIGVAGNIQYF	TGTGCCAGCACCATAGGCGTAGCGGGAAACATTCAGTACTTC
TRBV7-9	TRBJ1-2	.	.	CASSFGTFDGYTF	TGTGCCAGCAGCTTTGGGACGTTCGATGGCTACACCTTC
TRBV19	TRBJ2-2	.	.	CASSIRGATGELFF	TGTGCCAGTAGTATTAGGGGGGCCACCGGGGAGCTGTTTTTT
TRBV19	TRBJ1-1	.	.	CASSAQTVNTEAFF	TGTGCCAGTAGTGCCCAGACAGTTAACACTGAAGCTTTCTTT
TRBV9	TRBJ1-2	.	.	CASSVGSGTYEDGYTF	TGTGCCAGCAGCGTTGGATCCGGGACGTATGAGGATGGCTACACCTTC
TRBV5-1	TRBJ1-2	.	.	CASSPPGAGGYTF	TGCGCCAGCAGCCCGCCGGGGGCGGGTGGCTACACCTTC